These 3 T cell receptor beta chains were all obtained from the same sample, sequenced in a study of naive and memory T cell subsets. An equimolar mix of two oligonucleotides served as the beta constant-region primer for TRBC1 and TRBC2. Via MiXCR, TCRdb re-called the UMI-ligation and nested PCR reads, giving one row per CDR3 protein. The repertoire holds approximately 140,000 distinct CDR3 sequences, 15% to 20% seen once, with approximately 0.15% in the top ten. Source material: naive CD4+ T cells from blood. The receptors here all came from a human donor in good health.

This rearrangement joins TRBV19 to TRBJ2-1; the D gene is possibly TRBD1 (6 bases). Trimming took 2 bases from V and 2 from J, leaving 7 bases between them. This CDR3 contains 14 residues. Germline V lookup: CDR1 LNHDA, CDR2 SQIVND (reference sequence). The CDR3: CASSIRQAYNEQFF. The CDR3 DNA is TGTGCCAGTAGTATAAGACAGGCCTACAATGAGCAGTTCTTC.

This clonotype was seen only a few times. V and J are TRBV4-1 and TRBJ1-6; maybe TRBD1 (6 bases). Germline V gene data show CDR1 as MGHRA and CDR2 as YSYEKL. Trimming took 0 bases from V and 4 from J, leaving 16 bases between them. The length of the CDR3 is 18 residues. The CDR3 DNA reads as TGCGCCAGCAGCCAAGATCCTCCTGCGGGGGCGTATAATTCACCCCTCCACTTT. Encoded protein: CASSQDPPAGAYNSPLHF.

The CDR3 loop is CASSMTGRYEQYF. Written as DNA, the CDR3 is TGTGCCAGCAGCATGACAGGACGGTACGAGCAGTACTTC. V and J are TRBV21-1 and TRBJ2-7; the table's D call, TRBD1, has no DNA check behind it. TRBV21-1 is termed a pseudogene. This CDR3 is 13 amino acids long.